The sequence of this T cell receptor beta chain was determined in a study of identical twins. Study-wide points: In zero-insertion analyses, partial confounding could arise from invariant MAIT and iNKT cells.

Only healthy Caucasians were enrolled as donors. TCRdb fed the 5' RACE reads into MiXCR, producing one record per CDR3 protein. This table holds around 690,000 distinct CDR3 sequences, roughly 20% found once. A word on this clonotype: What it binds is not known.

V was pared by 5 bases and J by 3 bases, with 10 bases of the junction left unmatched. The length of the CDR3 is 15 residues. CDR1 DFQATT and CDR2 SNEGSKA come from the germline V gene (reference sequence). These sequences were also reported in another study, on T cells expressing NK-cell markers.

The TCR comes from a woman in her late teens or twenties in good health. Specimen: PBMCs. V is TRBV20-1 and J is TRBJ2-7; 10 bases fit TRBD2. The DNA for the CDR3 is TGCAGTGCTCTATCTAGCGGGAGTTCTTTCTACGAGCAGTACTTC. Translating gives CSALSSGSSFYEQYF.